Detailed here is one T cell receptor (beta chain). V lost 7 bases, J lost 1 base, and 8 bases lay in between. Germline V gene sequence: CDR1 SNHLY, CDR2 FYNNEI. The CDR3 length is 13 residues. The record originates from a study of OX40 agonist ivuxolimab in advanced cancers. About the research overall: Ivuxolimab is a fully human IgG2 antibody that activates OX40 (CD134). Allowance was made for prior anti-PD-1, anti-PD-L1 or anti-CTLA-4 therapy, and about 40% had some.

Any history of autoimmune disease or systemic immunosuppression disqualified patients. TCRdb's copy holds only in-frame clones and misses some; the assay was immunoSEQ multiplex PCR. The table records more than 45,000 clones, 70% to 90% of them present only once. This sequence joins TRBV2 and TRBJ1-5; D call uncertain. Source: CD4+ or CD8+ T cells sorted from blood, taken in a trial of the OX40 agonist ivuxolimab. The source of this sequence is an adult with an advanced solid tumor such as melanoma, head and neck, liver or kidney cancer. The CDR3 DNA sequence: TGTGCCAGCAAGGGTCAGAGCAATCAGCCCCAGCATTTT. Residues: CASKGQSNQPQHF. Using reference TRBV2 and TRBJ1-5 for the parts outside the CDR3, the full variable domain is EPEVTQTPSHQVTQMGQEVILRCVPISNHLYFYWYRQILGQKVEFLVSFYNNEISEKSEIFDDQFSVERPDGSNFTLKIRSTKLEDSAMYFCASKGQSNQPQHFGDGTRLSIL.